This entry lists 5 T cell receptor beta chains sequenced from one sample in a study of CD8 T cells in Susac syndrome. Reverse transcription used about 0.45 to 1 ug RNA and random hexamers. In TCRdb, the immunoSEQ multiplex PCR reads were re-called with MiXCR into one record per CDR3 protein. Seen here are under 250,000 distinct CDR3 sequences, just over 90% observed once, and the top ten hold 0.07% to 0.09%. The sample taken for sequencing was CD4+ T cells from PBMCs. Receptor source: a human donor with multiple sclerosis.

The sample holds one count of this clonotype. DNA for the CDR3: TGCAGTGCTCGTAGCGGGAGACGGCACACAGATACGCAGTATTTT. Translated, it gives CSARSGRRHTDTQYF. This chain joins TRBV20-1 and TRBJ2-3; 9 nucleotides line up with TRBD2. V was clipped by 5 bases and J by 2 bases; unmatched bases: 8. The germline V gene has CDR1 DFQATT and CDR2 SNEGSKA (reference sequence). CDR3 length: 15 residues.

This clonotype has a single count. The chain combines TRBV3-1 with TRBJ1-5; 8 bases map to TRBD1. The CDR3 runs to 14 residues. Germline CDR1 LGHDT, CDR2 YNNKEL (reference sequence). Trimming cost V 3 bases and J 7 bases; bases outside gene matches: 5. The DNA of the CDR3 is TGTGCCAGCAGCCAGGTTCAGGGGGCACAGCCCCAGCATTTT. The encoded protein is CASSQVQGAQPQHF.

The chain carries TRBV20-1 and TRBJ2-1; 8 nucleotides align to TRBD2. Germline V gives CDR1 DFQATT, CDR2 SNEGSKA (reference sequence). With 5 bases clipped from V and 6 bases from J, the junction kept 9 bases outside the gene matches. CDR3 length equals 14 residues. The CDR3 DNA follows: TGCAGTGCTCCAAGCGGGAGAGGGATCAATGAGCAGTTCTTC. It translates to CSAPSGRGINEQFF.

This chain links TRBV9 with TRBJ1-1; weak D call: TRBD1 (5 bases). The ends were cut back, 0 bases at V and 2 bases at J, with 8 bases in the middle. The germline CDR1 and CDR2 sequences are SGDLS and YYNGEE. The CDR3 spans 14 residues. DNA of the CDR3: TGTGCCAGCAGCGTAGAAGGGGTTAACACTGAAGCTTTCTTT. It yields the protein CASSVEGVNTEAFF.

The chain is built from TRBV12-3 or TRBV12-4 and TRBJ2-3; 8 nucleotides agree with TRBD2. The CDR3 has 16 residues. V was pared by 6 bases and J by 5 bases, with 13 bases of the junction left unmatched. CDR3 bases: TGTGCCAGCAGCCCTCGGGGTGCGGGGGGAATAGATACGCAGTATTTT. Translation gives CASSPRGAGGIDTQYF.